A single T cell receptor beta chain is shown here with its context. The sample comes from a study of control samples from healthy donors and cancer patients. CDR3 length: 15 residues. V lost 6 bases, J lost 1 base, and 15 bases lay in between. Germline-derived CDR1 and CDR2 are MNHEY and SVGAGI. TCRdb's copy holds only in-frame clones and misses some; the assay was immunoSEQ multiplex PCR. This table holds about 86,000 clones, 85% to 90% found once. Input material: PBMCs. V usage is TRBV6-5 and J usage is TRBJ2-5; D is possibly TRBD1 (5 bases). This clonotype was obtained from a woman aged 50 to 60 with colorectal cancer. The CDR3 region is CASSRRLGAQETQYF. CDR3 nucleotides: TGTGCCAGCAGCCGCCGTTTAGGGGCCCAAGAGACCCAGTACTTC.